This TCR beta chain comes out of a study of control samples from healthy donors and cancer patients (TCRdb year 2020). Receptors were amplified or captured by the immunoSEQ multiplex PCR assay. In TCRdb, the immuneACCESS table is reduced to in-frame sequences with V and J assigned. These tables do not hold every clone; where another copy was compared, an unresolved V gene accounts for under half, and the others remain unexplained. The sample records roughly 130,000 clones, about 88% of which are singletons. About 3.2% of the sample is in the top ten clones. CDR1 is given as LNHNV and CDR2 as YYDKDF, both from the germline V gene (reference sequence). V is pruned by 3 bases and J by 2 bases, leaving 0 bases of the junction without a gene match. The CDR3 measures 14 amino acids from cysteine to phenylalanine. Only CDR3 DNA remains: 42 bases, in frame from the first base. Only one count was recorded for this clone. Its cognate antigen has yet to be identified. No clone much larger than this one lies a single base away; base qualities are absent.

The sample consisted of blood. This receptor was obtained from a man between 45 and 60 years old in good health. The chain is assembled from TRBV15 and TRBJ1-2, and 10 junctional nucleotides match TRBD1. CDR3 region: CATSRDRGNYGYTF. The sequenced DNA: TGTGCCACCAGCAGGGACAGGGGGAACTATGGCTACACCTTC.